What follows describes a single TCR beta chain. Its matching antigen is unknown. With V trimmed by 4 bases and J by 5 bases, 4 bases remained unmatched. Germline loops: CDR1 SGHTA, CDR2 FQGNSA. The CDR3 sequence is 13 residues long. This sample was included in a study of cytomegalovirus exposure and HLA in healthy donors. Study-level information: Findings of an earlier analysis included some 120 million unique TCR beta sequences from some 200 million T cells.

Study-level points and caveats: Later, TCR association rates were found to vary by HLA locus, highest for DRB1 and lowest for HLA-C. Researchers counted roughly 150 TCR beta chains as cytomegalovirus-associated.

The PCR was carried out with 60 Vbeta primers and 13 Jbeta primers. Produced via immunoSEQ multiplex PCR; TCRdb's table is partial and in-frame only. The sample includes about 110,000 clones. This clonotype was obtained from a man aged 50-59 years in good health and CMV-seronegative. V usage is TRBV7-2 and J usage is TRBJ2-7; 8 nucleotides line up with TRBD1. The sample taken for sequencing was PBMCs. CDR3 loop: CASSSQGGNEQYF. The CDR3 region has the DNA TGTGCCAGCAGCTCACAGGGGGGCAACGAGCAGTACTTC.